The subject of this entry is one T cell receptor beta chain. These data come from a study of T cells in Graves' hyperthyroidism and ophthalmopathy. The investigators amplified TCR beta CDR3 regions from RNA transcripts. HTBI primers were the set used in a first-round RT-PCR of the TCR CDR3. Via MiXCR, TCRdb re-called the multiplex PCR reads, giving one row per CDR3 protein. The sample shows around 300,000 distinct CDR3 sequences, roughly 20% of them seen only once. Per the germline V gene, CDR1 is MNHNS and CDR2 is SASEGT. Trimming stripped 6 bases from V and 3 bases from J, with 12 bases between. The CDR3 totals 13 residues.

This receptor was obtained from a man aged 25 to 40 with Graves' ophthalmopathy. Sequencing input: blood. The J gene is TRBJ2-7, the V gene TRBV6-1; D not resolved. The CDR3 sequence is CASSHLRNYEQYF. CDR3 DNA sequence: TGTGCCAGCAGCCATCTAAGAAACTACGAGCAGTACTTC.